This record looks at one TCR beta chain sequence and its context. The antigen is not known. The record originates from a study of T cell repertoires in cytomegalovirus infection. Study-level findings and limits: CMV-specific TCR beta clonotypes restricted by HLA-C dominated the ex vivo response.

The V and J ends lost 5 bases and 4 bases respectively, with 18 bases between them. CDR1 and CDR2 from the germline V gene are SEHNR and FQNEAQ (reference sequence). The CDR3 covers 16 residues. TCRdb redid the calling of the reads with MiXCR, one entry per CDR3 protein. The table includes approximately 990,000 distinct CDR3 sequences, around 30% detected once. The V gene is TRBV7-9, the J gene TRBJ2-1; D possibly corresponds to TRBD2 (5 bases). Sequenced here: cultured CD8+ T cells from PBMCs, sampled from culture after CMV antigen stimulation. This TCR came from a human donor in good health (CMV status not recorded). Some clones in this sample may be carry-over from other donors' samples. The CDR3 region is CASSGRPRPGYNEQFF. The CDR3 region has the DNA TGTGCCAGCAGCGGACGACCTCGACCGGGGTACAATGAGCAGTTCTTC.